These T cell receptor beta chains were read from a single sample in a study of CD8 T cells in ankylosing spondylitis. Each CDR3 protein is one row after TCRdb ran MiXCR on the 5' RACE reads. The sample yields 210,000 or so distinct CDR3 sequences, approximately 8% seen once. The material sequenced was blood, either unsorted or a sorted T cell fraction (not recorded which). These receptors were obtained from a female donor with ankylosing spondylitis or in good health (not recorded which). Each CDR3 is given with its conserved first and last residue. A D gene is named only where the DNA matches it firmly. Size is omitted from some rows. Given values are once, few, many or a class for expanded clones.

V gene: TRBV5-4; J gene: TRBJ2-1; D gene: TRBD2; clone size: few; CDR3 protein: CASSLVSSGNNEQFF; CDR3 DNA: TGTGCCAGCAGCTTGGTGTCTAGCGGAAACAATGAGCAGTTCTTC
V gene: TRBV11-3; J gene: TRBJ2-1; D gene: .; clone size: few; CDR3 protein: CASSLGPGSGPLWEQFF; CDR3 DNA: TGTGCCAGCAGCTTGGGCCCCGGGAGCGGCCCACTCTGGGAGCAGTTCTTC
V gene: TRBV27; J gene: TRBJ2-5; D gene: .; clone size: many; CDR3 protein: CASSPLPTGTETQYF; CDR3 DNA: TGTGCCAGCAGTCCCCTCCCCACAGGGACAGAGACCCAGTACTTC
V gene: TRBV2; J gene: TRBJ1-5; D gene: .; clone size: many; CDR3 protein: CASKGHGNQPQHF; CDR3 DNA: TGTGCCAGCAAGGGACATGGCAATCAGCCCCAGCATTTT
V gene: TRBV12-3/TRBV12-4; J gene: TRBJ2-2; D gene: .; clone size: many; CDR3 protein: CASSLSRELFF; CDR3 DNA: TGTGCCAGCAGTTTAAGTCGGGAGCTGTTTTTT
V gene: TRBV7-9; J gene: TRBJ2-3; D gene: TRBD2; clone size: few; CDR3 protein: CASSLNSQREAADTQYF; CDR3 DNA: TGTGCCAGCAGCTTAAATTCACAGCGGGAGGCGGCAGATACGCAGTATTTT
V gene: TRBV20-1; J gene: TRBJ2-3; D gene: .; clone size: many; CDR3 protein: CSAGVGASTDTQYF; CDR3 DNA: TGCAGTGCAGGAGTCGGGGCAAGCACAGATACGCAGTATTTT
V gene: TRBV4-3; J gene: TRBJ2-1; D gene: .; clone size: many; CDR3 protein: CASSQGRTGPYNEQFF; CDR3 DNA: TGCGCCAGCAGCCAAGGGCGAACAGGCCCCTACAATGAGCAGTTCTTC
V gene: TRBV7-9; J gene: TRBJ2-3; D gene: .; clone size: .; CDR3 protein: CASNAGGAPGDTQYF; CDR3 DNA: TGTGCCAGCAACGCTGGGGGGGCGCCAGGGGATACGCAGTATTTT
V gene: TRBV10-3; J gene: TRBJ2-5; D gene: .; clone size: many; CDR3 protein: CAISESRGQETQYF; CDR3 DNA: TGTGCCATCAGTGAGTCCCGGGGCCAAGAGACCCAGTACTTC
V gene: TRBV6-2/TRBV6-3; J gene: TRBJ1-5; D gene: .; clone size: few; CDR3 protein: CASSGGGGGFNQPQHF; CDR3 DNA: TGTGCCAGCAGTGGCGGCGGGGGGGGTTTCAATCAGCCCCAGCATTTT
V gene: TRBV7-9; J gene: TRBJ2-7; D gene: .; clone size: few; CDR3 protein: CASSSGRPRYEQYF; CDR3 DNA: TGTGCCAGCAGCTCAGGGAGGCCTAGGTACGAGCAGTACTTC
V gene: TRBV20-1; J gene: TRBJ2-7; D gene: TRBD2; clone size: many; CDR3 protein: CSALGGSHYEQYF; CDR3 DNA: TGCAGTGCTCTTGGCGGGAGTCACTACGAGCAGTACTTC
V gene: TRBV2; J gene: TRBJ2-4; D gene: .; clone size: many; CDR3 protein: CATTGDRGYIQAKNIQYF; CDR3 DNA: TGTGCCACTACCGGGGACCGGGGTTACATCCAGGCCAAAAACATTCAGTACTTC
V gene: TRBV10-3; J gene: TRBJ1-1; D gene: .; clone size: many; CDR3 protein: CAIRDTKNTEAFF; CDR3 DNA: TGTGCCATCCGGGACACGAAGAACACTGAAGCTTTCTTT
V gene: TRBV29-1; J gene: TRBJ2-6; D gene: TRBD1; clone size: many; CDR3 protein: CSVDHAGTGNVLTF; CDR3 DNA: TGCAGCGTTGATCACGCCGGGACAGGCAACGTCCTGACTTTC
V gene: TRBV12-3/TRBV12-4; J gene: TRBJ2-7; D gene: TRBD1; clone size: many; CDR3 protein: CASTTGTAYEQYF; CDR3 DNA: TGTGCCAGCACCACCGGGACAGCCTACGAGCAGTACTTC
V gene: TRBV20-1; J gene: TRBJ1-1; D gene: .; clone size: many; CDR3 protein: CSARRDVAFMGNTEAFF; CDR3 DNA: TGCAGTGCTAGACGAGATGTGGCTTTCATGGGGAACACTGAAGCTTTCTTT
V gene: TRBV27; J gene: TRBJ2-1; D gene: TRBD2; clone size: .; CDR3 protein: CASSVPRLAGVHEQFF; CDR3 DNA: TGTGCCAGCAGTGTCCCTCGACTAGCGGGAGTGCATGAGCAGTTCTTC
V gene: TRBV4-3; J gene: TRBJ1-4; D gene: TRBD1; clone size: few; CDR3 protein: CASSPLSGGVREKLFF; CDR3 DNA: TGCGCCAGCAGCCCCCTCTCAGGGGGGGTAAGGGAAAAACTGTTTTTT
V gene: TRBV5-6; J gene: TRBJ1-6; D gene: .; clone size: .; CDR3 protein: CASSLGRQDSPLHF; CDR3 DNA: TGTGCCAGCAGCTTGGGGCGCCAGGATTCACCCCTCCACTTT
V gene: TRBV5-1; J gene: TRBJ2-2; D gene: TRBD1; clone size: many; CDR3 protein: CASSLGQGIPGELFF; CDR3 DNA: TGCGCCAGCAGCTTGGGACAGGGGATACCCGGGGAGCTGTTTTTT